This TCR beta chain was captured by sequencing in a study of blood T cell repertoires in COVID-19. Looking at the study overall: PBMCs, B-cell-depleted T cells, or T cells provided the cDNA or gDNA that made up the material.

As handled by the study authors: Nucleated cell counts were estimated from reference gene primer amplification. Here immunoSEQ multiplex PCR was the method, and the copy in TCRdb shows in-frame clones only, minus some. V, J and clone size derive from that table, while D and trimming were established from the DNA sequence. The table shows roughly 290,000 clones, with roughly 85% occurring only once. Cohorts were based on clinical histories the participants reported. Recovery meant two consecutive negative NP/OP PCR tests, professional clearance, or resolved symptoms. This receptor was obtained from a woman aged 40 to 55 who had recovered from COVID-19. The sample comprised PBMCs or T cells enriched from blood (not recorded which).

The CDR3 nucleotides read TGTGCCACCGCACCTGATCCCTTGGCTAGTCAGCCCCAGCATTTT. This sequence encodes CATAPDPLASQPQHF. The chain is built from TRBV7-2 and TRBJ1-5; no clear D. This CDR3 has 15 residues. The germline gives CDR1 SGHTA, CDR2 FQGNSA. Trimming removed 10 bases at V and 6 bases at J, with 22 bases between. The full variable domain, its missing parts supplied by reference TRBV7-2 and TRBJ1-5, is GAGVSQSPSNKVTEKGKDVELRCDPISGHTALYWYRQSLGQGLEFLIYFQGNSAPDKSGLPSDRFSAERTGGSVSTLTIQRTQQEDSAVYLCATAPDPLASQPQHFGDGTRLSIL.